This T cell receptor beta chain emerged from a study of cytomegalovirus exposure and HLA in healthy donors. Overall study results and limits: In a later analysis, TCR beta V- and J-gene trimming showed a link to a missense DCLRE1C variant. According to the study, some 160 TCR beta chains were cytomegalovirus-associated. Upon later analysis, TCR association rates were observed to vary by HLA locus, being highest for DRB1 and lowest for HLA-C.

Trimming shortened V by 0 bases and J by 4 bases, and 12 bases separated the two germline ends. Germline V gives CDR1 SEHNR, CDR2 FQNEAQ (reference sequence). This CDR3 comprises 15 residues. About this clone itself: What it binds is not known.

All donors participated as healthy donors of bone marrow. PCR amplification relied on 60 Vbeta primers (plus 13 Jbeta primers). Sequencing was performed with immunoSEQ multiplex PCR; in TCRdb, only in-frame clones are kept and a portion is missing. This sample contains some 120,000 clones. Sequencing input: PBMCs. The chain is built from TRBV7-9 and TRBJ1-2; D gene uncertain. This clonotype was obtained from a man aged 18 to 35 in good health and CMV-seronegative. DNA of the CDR3: TGTGCCAGCAGCTTAGCGATGGGCACCTCCTATGGCTACACCTTC. Translating gives CASSLAMGTSYGYTF.